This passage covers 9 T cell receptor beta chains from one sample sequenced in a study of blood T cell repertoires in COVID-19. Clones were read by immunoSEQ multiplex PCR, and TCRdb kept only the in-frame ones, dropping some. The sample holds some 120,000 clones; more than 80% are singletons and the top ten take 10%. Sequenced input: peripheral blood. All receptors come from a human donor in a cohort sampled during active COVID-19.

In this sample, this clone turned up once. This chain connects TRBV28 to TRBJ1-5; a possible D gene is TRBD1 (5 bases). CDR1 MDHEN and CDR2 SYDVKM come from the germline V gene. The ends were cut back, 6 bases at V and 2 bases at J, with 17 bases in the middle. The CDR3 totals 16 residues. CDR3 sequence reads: CASSRIGPGGNQPQHF. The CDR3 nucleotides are TGTGCCAGCAGCCGTATCGGACCGGGGGGCAATCAGCCCCAGCATTTT. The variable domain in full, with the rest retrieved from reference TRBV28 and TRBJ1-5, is DVKVTQSSRYLVKRTGEKVFLECVQDMDHENMFWYRQDPGLGLRLIYFSYDVKMKEKGDIPEGYSVSREKKERFSLILESASTNQTSMYLCASSRIGPGGNQPQHFGDGTRLSIL.

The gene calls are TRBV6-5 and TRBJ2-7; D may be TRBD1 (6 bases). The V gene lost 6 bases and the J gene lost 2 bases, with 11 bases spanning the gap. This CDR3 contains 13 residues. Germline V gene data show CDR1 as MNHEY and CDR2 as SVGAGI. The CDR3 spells CASRKGQTYEQYF. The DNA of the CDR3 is TGTGCCAGCAGAAAGGGACAAACCTACGAGCAGTACTTC.

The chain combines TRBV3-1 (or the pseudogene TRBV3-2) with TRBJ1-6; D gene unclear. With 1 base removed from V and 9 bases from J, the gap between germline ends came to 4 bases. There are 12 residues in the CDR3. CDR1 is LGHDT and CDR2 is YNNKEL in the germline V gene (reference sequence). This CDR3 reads CASSQVSSPLHF. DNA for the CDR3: TGTGCCAGCAGCCAAGTCTCTTCACCCCTCCACTTT.

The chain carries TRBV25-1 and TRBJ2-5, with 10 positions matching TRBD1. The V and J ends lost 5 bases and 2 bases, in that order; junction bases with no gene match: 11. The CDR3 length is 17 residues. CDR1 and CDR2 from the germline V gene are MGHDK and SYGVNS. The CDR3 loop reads CASSNKEPGQGQETQYF. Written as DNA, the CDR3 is TGTGCCAGCAGTAATAAAGAACCGGGACAGGGGCAAGAGACCCAGTACTTC.

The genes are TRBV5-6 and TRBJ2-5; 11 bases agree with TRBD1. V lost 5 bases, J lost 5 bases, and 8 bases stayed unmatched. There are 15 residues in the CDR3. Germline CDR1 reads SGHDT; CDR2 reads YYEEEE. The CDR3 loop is CASRSGQGAYETQYF. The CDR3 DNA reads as TGTGCCAGCAGATCTGGACAGGGGGCATACGAGACCCAGTACTTC.

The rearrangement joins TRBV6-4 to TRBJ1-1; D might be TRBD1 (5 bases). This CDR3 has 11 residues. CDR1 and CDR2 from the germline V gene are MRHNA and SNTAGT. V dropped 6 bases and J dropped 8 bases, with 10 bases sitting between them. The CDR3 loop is CASRRTNEAFF. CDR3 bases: TGTGCCAGCAGGAGGACAAACGAAGCTTTCTTT.

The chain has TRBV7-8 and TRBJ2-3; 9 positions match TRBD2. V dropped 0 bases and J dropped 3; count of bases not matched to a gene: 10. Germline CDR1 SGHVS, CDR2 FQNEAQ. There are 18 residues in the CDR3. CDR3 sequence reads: CASSLALWRGGGTDTQYF. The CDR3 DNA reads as TGTGCCAGCAGCTTAGCGCTCTGGCGGGGGGGAGGAACAGATACGCAGTATTTT. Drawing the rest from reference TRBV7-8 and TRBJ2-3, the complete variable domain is GAGVSQSPRYKVAKRGQDVALRCDPISGHVSLFWYQQALGQGPEFLTYFQNEAQLDKSGLPSDRFFAERPEGSVSTLKIQRTQQEDSAVYLCASSLALWRGGGTDTQYFGPGTRLTVL.

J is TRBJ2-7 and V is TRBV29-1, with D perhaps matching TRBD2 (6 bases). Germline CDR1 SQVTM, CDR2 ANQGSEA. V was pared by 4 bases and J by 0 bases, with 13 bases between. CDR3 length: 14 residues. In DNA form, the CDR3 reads TGCAGCGTTGTCGGGGACTGGAGCTCCTACGAGCAGTACTTC. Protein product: CSVVGDWSSYEQYF.

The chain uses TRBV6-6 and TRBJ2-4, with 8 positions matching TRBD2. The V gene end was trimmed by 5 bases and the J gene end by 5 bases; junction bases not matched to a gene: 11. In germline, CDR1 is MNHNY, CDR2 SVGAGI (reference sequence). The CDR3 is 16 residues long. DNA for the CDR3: TGTGCCAGCAGTGGTCAGCGGGGGCGGTCGGAAAACATTCAGTACTTC. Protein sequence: CASSGQRGRSENIQYF.